This is a list of T cell receptor beta chains from one sample in a study of blood T cell repertoires in COVID-19. Method: immunoSEQ multiplex PCR; TCRdb's copy keeps in-frame clones and lacks some. The sample lists fewer than 450,000 clones, about 90% seen once, with 0.6% to 0.7% in the top ten. Sequencing was carried out using PBMCs or T cells enriched from blood (not recorded which). These receptors were collected from a young man who had recovered from COVID-19. CDR3s include the opening cysteine and the closing phenylalanine or tryptophan. The D gene is left open where the match is weak. Where a row states a size, it is once, few, many or the class of an expanded clone; other rows omit it.

abundance | d_gene | j_gene | v_gene | CDR3nt | CDR3aa
- | - | TRBJ2-7 | TRBV9 | TGTGCCAGCAGCGCCCCCATGGGCCACGAGCAGTACTTC | CASSAPMGHEQYF
few | TRBD1 | TRBJ1-1 | TRBV5-1 | TGCGCCAGCAGCCGAACTCCGGGACAGGGCACTGAAGCTTTCTTT | CASSRTPGQGTEAFF
- | - | TRBJ1-2 | TRBV19 | TGTGCCAGTAGTACCGGGACACCGACTAACTATGGCTACACCTTC | CASSTGTPTNYGYTF
- | - | TRBJ2-2 | TRBV18 | TGTGCCAGCTCACCATTTGGCACAGGGAGCACCGGGGAGCTGTTTTTT | CASSPFGTGSTGELFF
- | - | TRBJ1-1 | TRBV10-3 | TGTGCCATCAGTGACGGCGGATACACTGAAGCTTTCTTT | CAISDGGYTEAFF
few | TRBD2 | TRBJ2-4 | TRBV4-2 | TGTGCCAGCAGCCAAGCTGGCGGGAGGGGGTCCAAAAACATTCAGTACTTC | CASSQAGGRGSKNIQYF
- | - | TRBJ1-2 | TRBV5-6 | TGTGCCAGCAGCTTGGAGTTCGGGTATGGCTACACCTTC | CASSLEFGYGYTF
- | - | TRBJ1-2 | TRBV5-4 | TGTGCCAGCAGCTTGAGAGAGGGGGGGATCTATGGCTACACCTTC | CASSLREGGIYGYTF
- | - | TRBJ1-2 | TRBV29-1 | TGCAGCGTTGAATCACCGGTGAATGTGGGCTACACCTTC | CSVESPVNVGYTF
- | TRBD1 | TRBJ1-2 | TRBV5-1 | TGCGCCAGCAAATGGGACAGGGATATCTATGGCTACACCTTC | CASKWDRDIYGYTF
- | - | TRBJ1-1 | TRBV29-1 | TGCAGCACCCTAGACAGGCAAAGGGGTGAAGCTTTCTTT | CSTLDRQRGEAFF
- | TRBD2 | TRBJ2-3 | TRBV11-2 | TGTGCCAGCAGCTTGATAACACGGACTAGCGGGAGCGGCGATACGCAGTATTTT | CASSLITRTSGSGDTQYF
- | - | TRBJ2-7 | TRBV18 | TGTGCCAGCTCACCTAGACCGGAGGGCGAGCAGTACTTC | CASSPRPEGEQYF
- | TRBD1 | TRBJ1-4 | TRBV5-5 | TGTGCCAGCAGCTCCCGGGACAGGGAGTTTGAAAAACTGTTTTTT | CASSSRDREFEKLFF
- | - | TRBJ2-3 | TRBV9 | TGTGCCAGCAGCGGGAGTGGTTCGGCGCAGTATTTT | CASSGSGSAQYF
once | TRBD2 | TRBJ2-7 | TRBV3-1/TRBV3-2 | TGTGCCAGCAGCCAAGTGGGCGGGAGTCCTGGAGAGCAGTACTTC | CASSQVGGSPGEQYF
- | - | TRBJ1-2 | TRBV12-5 | TGTGCTAGTGGTTTGGTACTGGGGCAGGGGTCGGCTAACTATGGCTACACCTTC | CASGLVLGQGSANYGYTF
- | - | TRBJ1-1 | TRBV18 | TGTGCCAGCTCACCACCCCCGACCCCCCAGGTTGAAGCTTTCTTT | CASSPPPTPQVEAFF
once | - | TRBJ1-5 | TRBV24-1 | TGTGCCACCAGTGTGGCGGGACCGGGTCAGCCCCAGCATTTT | CATSVAGPGQPQHF
- | TRBD2 | TRBJ2-5 | TRBV10-3 | TGTGCCATCAGTGATAGGTCTAGCGGGAGTGAGACCCAGTACTTC | CAISDRSSGSETQYF
- | - | TRBJ2-2 | TRBV30 | TGTGCCTGGAGTCAACCGGGACTTTCGAACACCGGGGAGCTGTTTTTT | CAWSQPGLSNTGELFF
- | - | TRBJ2-7 | TRBV27 | TGTGCCAGCAAGTCACAGGGTACCTCCTACGAGCAGTACTTC | CASKSQGTSYEQYF
once | TRBD2 | TRBJ2-1 | TRBV7-8 | TGTGCCAGCAGCTCAGCCGGGACTAGGATGGCTGAGCAGTTCTTC | CASSSAGTRMAEQFF
- | - | TRBJ1-1 | TRBV2 | TGTGCCAGCAGGCCCCCCCGGAGGAGCTCTGAAGCTTTCTTT | CASRPPRRSSEAFF
- | - | TRBJ1-2 | TRBV5-4 | TGTGCCACCAAGGACGGGGCTAACTATGGCTACACCTTC | CATKDGANYGYTF
- | - | TRBJ1-6 | TRBV7-8 | TGTGCCAGCAGCTTAGTACTCCCAGGGGCCTTCAGCTCCCTCCACTTT | CASSLVLPGAFSSLHF
- | TRBD1 | TRBJ1-2 | TRBV28 | TGTGCCAGCAGTTTCCCCCGACAGGGGTTCCATGGCTACACCTTC | CASSFPRQGFHGYTF
- | - | TRBJ1-2 | TRBV29-1 | TGCAGCGTTGATTTCGGGCAGGGAGGGTACTATGGCTACACCTTC | CSVDFGQGGYYGYTF
- | - | TRBJ2-2 | TRBV6-1 | TGTGCCAGCAGTGAAACCCCAGGATACACCGGGGAGCTGTTTTTT | CASSETPGYTGELFF
- | - | TRBJ1-2 | TRBV11-2 | TGTGCCAGCAGCTCTAAGGGGCCCTACTATGGCTACACCTTC | CASSSKGPYYGYTF
- | - | TRBJ2-1 | TRBV9 | TGTGCCAGCAGCGTAGAAGGAGGTGAGCAGTTCTTC | CASSVEGGEQFF
- | - | TRBJ2-1 | TRBV28 | TGTGCCAGCATCCAAGTACAGGGCCCCTACAATGAGCAGTTCTTC | CASIQVQGPYNEQFF
- | - | TRBJ1-2 | TRBV3-1/TRBV3-2 | TGTGCCAGCAGCCAACTGATCCGGGGGGGCTACACCTTC | CASSQLIRGGYTF
many | TRBD1 | TRBJ1-4 | TRBV6-2/TRBV6-3 | TGTGCCAGCAGTTACGGGACAGGGGTTGAAAAACTGTTTTTT | CASSYGTGVEKLFF
- | - | TRBJ2-3 | TRBV5-1 | TGCGCCAGCAGCCCTCCCAGCACAGATACGCAGTATTTT | CASSPPSTDTQYF
- | TRBD1 | TRBJ1-1 | TRBV7-3 | TGTGCCAGCAGTGGACAGGGTTCGACTGAAGCTTTCTTT | CASSGQGSTEAFF
- | - | TRBJ2-3 | TRBV6-6 | TGTGCCAGCAGTTATATTGAGGATACGCAGTATTTT | CASSYIEDTQYF
- | - | TRBJ2-3 | TRBV7-3 | TGTGCCAGCAGCTCGACGCGGGCCGTAGATACGCAGTATTTT | CASSSTRAVDTQYF
- | - | TRBJ1-2 | TRBV5-1 | TGCGCCAGCAGCTTGGATGTAGGGAGTATTTATGGCTACACCTTC | CASSLDVGSIYGYTF
- | - | TRBJ1-5 | TRBV5-8 | TGTGCCAGCAGCTTGGGAGTGGCCCAGCATTTT | CASSLGVAQHF
- | TRBD1 | TRBJ1-2 | TRBV6-1 | TGTGCCAGCAGTGCGGGACAGGGGTCAGCTAACTATGGCTACACCTTC | CASSAGQGSANYGYTF
- | TRBD1 | TRBJ1-2 | TRBV29-1 | TGCAGCGTGGGGCAGGGACAGGGGTCCAACTATGGCTACACCTTC | CSVGQGQGSNYGYTF
- | - | TRBJ1-5 | TRBV18 | TGTGCCAGCTCACGACAGGAGAATCAGCCCCAGCATTTT | CASSRQENQPQHF
- | - | TRBJ1-1 | TRBV5-6 | TGTGCCAGCAGCTTGTCGACTGAAGCTTTCTTT | CASSLSTEAFF
- | - | TRBJ1-3 | TRBV10-1 | TGCGCCAGCAGTGAGTCTGGGGCCCCTGGAAACACCATATATTTT | CASSESGAPGNTIYF